These T cell receptor beta chains were read from a single sample in a study of T cell repertoires in cytomegalovirus infection. Each CDR3 protein is one row after TCRdb ran MiXCR on the reads. The sample lists around 280,000 distinct CDR3 sequences; roughly 13% were seen once. The specimen was PBMCs. These receptors originate from a human donor in good health (CMV status not recorded). Some clones in this sample may be carry-over from other donors' samples. Each CDR3 is given without its conserved first and last residue. A D gene is named only where the DNA matches it firmly. The size field is filled for only some rows; it gives once, few, many or a size class.

TRBJ1-2 TRBV6-1 many NA ASSLQENYGYT
TRBJ2-3 TRBV20-1 many TRBD2 SARRAGSTDTQY
TRBJ1-2 TRBV28 many NA ASSRRKAGGRLYGYT
TRBJ1-2 TRBV7-2 many TRBD1 ASSVGGQASGYT
TRBJ2-2 TRBV6-2/TRBV6-3 NA NA ASSPFPGELF
TRBJ1-1 TRBV19 NA NA ASSSYMNTEAF
TRBJ2-2 TRBV7-2 many TRBD2 ASSLKRGNTGELF
TRBJ2-1 TRBV6-2/TRBV6-3 few TRBD2 ASSSLLAGLSYNEQF
TRBJ2-5 TRBV4-2 many TRBD1 ASSQGQGMGRETQY
TRBJ2-1 TRBV5-1 many NA ASRAGDNEQF
TRBJ1-2 TRBV5-1 NA NA ASSLEQLSGYT
TRBJ1-1 TRBV20-1 few NA SVRSPGRLTF
TRBJ2-1 TRBV28 many NA ASNHGRTSYNEQF
TRBJ1-2 TRBV7-9 few NA ASSLLVGRPWD
TRBJ2-7 TRBV25-1 NA NA ASSAPSVGVGEQY
TRBJ2-7 TRBV2 NA NA ASTSDRSEQY
TRBJ1-2 TRBV28 many NA ASRGKGVVGGYT
TRBJ1-1 TRBV28 NA NA ASSLVGELTEAF
TRBJ2-7 TRBV28 NA NA ASSPYPRSPPEQY
TRBJ1-2 TRBV25-1 few NA ASSAKSTGGGDGYT
TRBJ1-4 TRBV7-9 few NA ASRLTAEKLF
TRBJ2-2 TRBV5-1 few NA ASSLVRVSGELF
TRBJ2-5 TRBV7-9 few TRBD2 ASSRGLAGETQY
TRBJ1-1 TRBV25-1 many NA ASTFGGNTEAF
TRBJ1-3 TRBV27 NA NA ASRASGGSGNTIY
TRBJ1-2 TRBV7-2 many TRBD1 ASSLAGTDVYGYT
TRBJ2-1 TRBV6-2/TRBV6-3 few TRBD2 ASSYVLAGGENEQF
TRBJ2-2 TRBV7-2 few TRBD2 ASSSIGGRKNTGELF
TRBJ2-1 TRBV7-6 many NA ASSLGAAAEQF
TRBJ2-1 TRBV5-6 NA TRBD1 ASSTGTVYNEQF
TRBJ1-1 TRBV4-1 many NA ASSLRSGVEAF
TRBJ1-1 TRBV11-1 many NA ASSLTRPNTEAF
TRBJ2-5 TRBV7-3 NA TRBD1 ASSPFGQGSETQY
TRBJ1-5 TRBV5-8 few TRBD1 ASSKGQGIQPQH
TRBJ2-2 TRBV7-3 NA TRBD1 ASSLTGGPNTGELF
TRBJ1-3 TRBV7-2 many NA ASSEWGASGNTIY
TRBJ2-1 TRBV20-1 few TRBD2 SASMPTSGRGNEQF